The TCR beta chain under discussion was sequenced for a study of pediatric ulcerative colitis. This table comes from immunoSEQ multiplex PCR, and its TCRdb copy is limited to in-frame clones, with some not included. The sample carries about 32,000 clones, almost 85% recorded once. The length of the CDR3 is 13 residues. Germline CDR1 reads MNHNY; CDR2 reads SVGAGI (reference sequence). Sequencing used blood. The gene calls are TRBV6-6 and TRBJ2-5; no reliable D call. TRBJ2-7 explains the end of the DNA better; the J call may be wrong. The receptor was isolated from a boy younger than 18 with severe ulcerative colitis. The CDR3 is CASSYSQFYEQYF. The CDR3 coding sequence is TGTGCCAGCAGTTACTCCCAGTTCTACGAGCAGTACTTC.